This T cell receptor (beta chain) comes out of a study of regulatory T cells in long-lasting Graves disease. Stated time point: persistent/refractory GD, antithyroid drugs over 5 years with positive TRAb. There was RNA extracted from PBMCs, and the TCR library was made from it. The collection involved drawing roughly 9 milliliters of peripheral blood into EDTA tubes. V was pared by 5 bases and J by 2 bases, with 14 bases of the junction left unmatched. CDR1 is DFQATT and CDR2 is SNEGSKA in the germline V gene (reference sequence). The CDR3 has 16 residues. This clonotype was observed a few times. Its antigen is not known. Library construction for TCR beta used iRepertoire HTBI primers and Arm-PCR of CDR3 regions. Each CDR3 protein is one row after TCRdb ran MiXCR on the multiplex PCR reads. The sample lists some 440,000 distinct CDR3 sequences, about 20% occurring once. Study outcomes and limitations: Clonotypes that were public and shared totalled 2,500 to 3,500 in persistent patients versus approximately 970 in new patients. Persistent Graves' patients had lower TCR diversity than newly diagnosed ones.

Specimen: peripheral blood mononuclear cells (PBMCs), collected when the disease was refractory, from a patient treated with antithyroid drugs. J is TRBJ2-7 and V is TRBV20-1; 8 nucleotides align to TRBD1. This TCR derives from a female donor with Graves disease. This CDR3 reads CSASPLGTGPTYEQYF. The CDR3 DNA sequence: TGCAGTGCTTCCCCCCTTGGGACAGGACCAACCTACGAGCAGTACTTC.